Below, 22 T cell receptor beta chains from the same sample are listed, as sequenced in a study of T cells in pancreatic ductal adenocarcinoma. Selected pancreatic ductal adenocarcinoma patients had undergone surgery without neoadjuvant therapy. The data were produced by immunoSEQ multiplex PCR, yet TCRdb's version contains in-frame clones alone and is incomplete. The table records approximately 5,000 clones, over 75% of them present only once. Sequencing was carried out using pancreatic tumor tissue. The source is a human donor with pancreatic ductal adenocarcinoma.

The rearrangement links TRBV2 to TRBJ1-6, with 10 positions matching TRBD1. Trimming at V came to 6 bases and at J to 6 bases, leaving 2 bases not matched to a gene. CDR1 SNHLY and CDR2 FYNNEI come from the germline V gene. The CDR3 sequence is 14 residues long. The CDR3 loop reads CASRRDRGNSPLHF. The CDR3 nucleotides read TGTGCCAGCAGACGGGACAGGGGTAATTCACCCCTCCACTTT. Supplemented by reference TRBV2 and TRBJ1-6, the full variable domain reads EPEVTQTPSHQVTQMGQEVILRCVPISNHLYFYWYRQILGQKVEFLVSFYNNEISEKSEIFDDQFSVERPDGSNFTLKIRSTKLEDSAMYFCASRRDRGNSPLHFGNGTRLTVT.

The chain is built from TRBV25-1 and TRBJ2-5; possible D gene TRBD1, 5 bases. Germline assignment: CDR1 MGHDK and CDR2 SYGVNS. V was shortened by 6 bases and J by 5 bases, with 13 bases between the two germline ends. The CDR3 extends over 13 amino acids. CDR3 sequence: CASRAGFWETQYF. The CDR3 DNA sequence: TGTGCCAGCAGAGCAGGGTTTTGGGAGACCCAGTACTTC. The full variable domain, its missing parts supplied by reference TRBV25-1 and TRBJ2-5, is EADIYQTPRYLVIGTGKKITLECSQTMGHDKMYWYQQDPGMELHLIHYSYGVNSTEKGDLSSESTVSRIRTEHFPLTLESARPSHTSQYLCASRAGFWETQYFGPGTRLLVL.

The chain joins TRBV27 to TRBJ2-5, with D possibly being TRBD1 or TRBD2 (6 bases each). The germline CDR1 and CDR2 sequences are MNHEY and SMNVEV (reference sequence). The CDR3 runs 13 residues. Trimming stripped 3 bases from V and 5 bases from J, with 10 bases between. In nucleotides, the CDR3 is TGTGCCAGCAGTTTCCGAGGGGGGGAGACCCAGTACTTC. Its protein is CASSFRGGETQYF.

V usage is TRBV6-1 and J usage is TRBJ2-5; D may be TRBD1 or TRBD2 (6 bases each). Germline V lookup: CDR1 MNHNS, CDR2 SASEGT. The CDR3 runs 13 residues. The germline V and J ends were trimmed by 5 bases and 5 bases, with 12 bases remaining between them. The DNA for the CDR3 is TGTGCCAGCAGTAATGGGGGGCCGGAGACCCAGTACTTC. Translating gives CASSNGGPETQYF.

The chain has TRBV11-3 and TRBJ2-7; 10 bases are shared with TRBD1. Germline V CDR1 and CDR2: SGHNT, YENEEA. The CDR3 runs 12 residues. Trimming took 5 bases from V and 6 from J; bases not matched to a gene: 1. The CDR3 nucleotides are TGTGCCAGCAGCGACAGGGGGCGCGAGCAGTACTTC. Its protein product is CASSDRGREQYF.

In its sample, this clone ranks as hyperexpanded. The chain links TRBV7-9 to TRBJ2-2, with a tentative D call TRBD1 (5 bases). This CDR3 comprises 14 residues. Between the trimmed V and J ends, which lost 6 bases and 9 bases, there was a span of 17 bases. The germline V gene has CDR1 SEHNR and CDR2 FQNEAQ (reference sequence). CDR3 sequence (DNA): TGTGCCAGCAGTTTCGACAGCCTTTTGAGGGAGCTGTTTTTT. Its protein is CASSFDSLLRELFF.

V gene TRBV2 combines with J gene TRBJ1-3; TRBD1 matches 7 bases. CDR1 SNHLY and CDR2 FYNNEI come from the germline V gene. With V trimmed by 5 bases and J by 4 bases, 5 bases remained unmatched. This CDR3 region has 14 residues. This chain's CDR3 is CASSLDREGNTIYF. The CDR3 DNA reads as TGTGCCAGCAGTCTCGACAGGGAAGGAAACACCATATATTTT.

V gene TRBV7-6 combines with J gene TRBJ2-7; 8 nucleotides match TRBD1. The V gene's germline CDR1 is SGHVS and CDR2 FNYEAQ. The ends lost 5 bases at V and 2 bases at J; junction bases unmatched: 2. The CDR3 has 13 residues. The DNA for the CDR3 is TGTGCCAGCAGCCAGGGGGCAGCCTACGAGCAGTACTTC. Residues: CASSQGAAYEQYF.

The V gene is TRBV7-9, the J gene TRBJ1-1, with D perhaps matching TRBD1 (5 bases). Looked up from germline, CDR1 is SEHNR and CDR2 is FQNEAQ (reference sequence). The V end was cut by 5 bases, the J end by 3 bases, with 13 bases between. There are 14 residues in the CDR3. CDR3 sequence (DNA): TGTGCCAGCAGCCCAATGGGGACGTACACTGAAGCTTTCTTT. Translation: CASSPMGTYTEAFF.

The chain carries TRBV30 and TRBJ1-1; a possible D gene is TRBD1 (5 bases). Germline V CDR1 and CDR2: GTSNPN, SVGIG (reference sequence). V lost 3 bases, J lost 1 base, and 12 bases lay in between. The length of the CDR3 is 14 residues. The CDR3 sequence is CAWRNGGGNTEAFF. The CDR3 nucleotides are TGTGCCTGGAGAAACGGGGGGGGGAACACTGAAGCTTTCTTT.

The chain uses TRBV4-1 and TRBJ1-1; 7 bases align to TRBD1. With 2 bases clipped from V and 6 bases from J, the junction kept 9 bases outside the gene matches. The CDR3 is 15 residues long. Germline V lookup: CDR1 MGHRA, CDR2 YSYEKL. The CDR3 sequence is CASSQPTGTWAEAFF. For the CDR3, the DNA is TGCGCCAGCAGCCAACCGACAGGGACCTGGGCTGAAGCTTTCTTT.

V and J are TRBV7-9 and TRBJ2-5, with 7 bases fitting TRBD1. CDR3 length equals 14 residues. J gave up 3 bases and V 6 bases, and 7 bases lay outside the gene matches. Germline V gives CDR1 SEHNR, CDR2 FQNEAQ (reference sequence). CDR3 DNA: TGTGCCAGCAGGGAGTCAGGGGGAAAAGAGACCCAGTACTTC. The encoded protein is CASRESGGKETQYF.

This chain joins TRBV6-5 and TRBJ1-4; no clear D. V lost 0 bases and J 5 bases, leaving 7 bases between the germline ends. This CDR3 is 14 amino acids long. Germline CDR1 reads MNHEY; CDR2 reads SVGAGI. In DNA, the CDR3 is TGTGCCAGCAGTTACTCGAGTGGGAATGAAAAACTGTTTTTT. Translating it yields CASSYSSGNEKLFF.

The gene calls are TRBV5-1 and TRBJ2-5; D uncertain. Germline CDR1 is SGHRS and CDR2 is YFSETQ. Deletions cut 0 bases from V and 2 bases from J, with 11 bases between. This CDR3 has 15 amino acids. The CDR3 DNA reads TGCGCCAGCAGCTTGGCCTTGCAGAAGCAAGAGACCCAGTACTTC. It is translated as CASSLALQKQETQYF.

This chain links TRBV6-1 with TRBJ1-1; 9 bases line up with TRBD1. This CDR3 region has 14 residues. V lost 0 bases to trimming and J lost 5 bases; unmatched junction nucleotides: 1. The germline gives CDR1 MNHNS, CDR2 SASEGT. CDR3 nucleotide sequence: TGTGCCAGCAGTGAAGCGGGACAGGGAACTGAAGCTTTCTTT. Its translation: CASSEAGQGTEAFF.

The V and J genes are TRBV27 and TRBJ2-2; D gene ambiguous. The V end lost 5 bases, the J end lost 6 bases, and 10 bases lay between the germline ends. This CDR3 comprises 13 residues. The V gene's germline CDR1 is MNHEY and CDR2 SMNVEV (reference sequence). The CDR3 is CASSVHDPGELFF. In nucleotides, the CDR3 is TGTGCCAGCAGTGTCCATGACCCCGGGGAGCTGTTTTTT.

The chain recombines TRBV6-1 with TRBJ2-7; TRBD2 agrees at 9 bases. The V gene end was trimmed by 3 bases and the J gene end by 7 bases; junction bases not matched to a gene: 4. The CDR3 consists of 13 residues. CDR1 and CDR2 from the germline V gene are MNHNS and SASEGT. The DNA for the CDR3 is TGTGCCAGCAGTGAGACTAGCGGCTTAGAGCAGTACTTC. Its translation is CASSETSGLEQYF.

In DNA form, the CDR3 reads TGTGCCAGCAGTCGTAGGGACAGGGGATCCAATGAGCAGTTCTTC. Translation: CASSRRDRGSNEQFF. This sequence joins TRBV13 and TRBJ2-1; 10 bases map to TRBD1. Losses at the gene ends were 6 bases for V and 6 bases for J; bases not matched to a gene: 8. The germline V gene has CDR1 PRHDT and CDR2 FYEKMQ (reference sequence). The CDR3 totals 15 residues.

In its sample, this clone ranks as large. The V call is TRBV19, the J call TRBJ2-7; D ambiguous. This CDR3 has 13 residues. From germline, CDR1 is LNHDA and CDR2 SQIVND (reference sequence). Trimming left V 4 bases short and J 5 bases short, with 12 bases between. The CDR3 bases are TGTGCCAGTAGTAATGGAGTGGGGAACGAGCAGTACTTC. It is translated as CASSNGVGNEQYF.

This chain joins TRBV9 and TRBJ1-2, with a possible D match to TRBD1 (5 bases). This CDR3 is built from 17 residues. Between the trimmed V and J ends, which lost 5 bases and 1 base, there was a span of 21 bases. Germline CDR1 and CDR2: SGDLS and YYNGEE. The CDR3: CASSPTGGVLFNYGYTF. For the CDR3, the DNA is TGTGCCAGCAGTCCCACAGGAGGGGTTTTGTTTAACTATGGCTACACCTTC.

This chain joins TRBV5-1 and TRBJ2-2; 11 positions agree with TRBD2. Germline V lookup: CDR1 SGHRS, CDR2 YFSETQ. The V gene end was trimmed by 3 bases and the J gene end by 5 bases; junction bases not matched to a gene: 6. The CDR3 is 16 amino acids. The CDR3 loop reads CASSSTSGSSTGELFF. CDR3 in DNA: TGCGCCAGCAGCTCTACTAGCGGGAGTTCGACCGGGGAGCTGTTTTTT.

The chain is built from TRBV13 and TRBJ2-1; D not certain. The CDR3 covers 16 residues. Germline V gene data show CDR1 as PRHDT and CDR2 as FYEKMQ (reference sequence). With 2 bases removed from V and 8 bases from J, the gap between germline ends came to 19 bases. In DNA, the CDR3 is TGTGCCAGCAGCTTACCCATAGGGTTAGGTCGGGATGAGCAGTTCTTC. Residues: CASSLPIGLGRDEQFF.